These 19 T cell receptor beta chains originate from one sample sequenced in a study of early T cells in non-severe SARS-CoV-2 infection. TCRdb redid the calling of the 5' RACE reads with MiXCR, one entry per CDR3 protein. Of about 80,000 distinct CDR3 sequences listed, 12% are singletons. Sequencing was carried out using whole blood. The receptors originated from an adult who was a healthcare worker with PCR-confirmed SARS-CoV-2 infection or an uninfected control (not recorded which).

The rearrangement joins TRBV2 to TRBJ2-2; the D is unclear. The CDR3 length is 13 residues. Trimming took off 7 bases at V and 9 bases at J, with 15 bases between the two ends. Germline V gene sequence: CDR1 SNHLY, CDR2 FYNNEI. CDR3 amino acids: CASTGPSVRELFF. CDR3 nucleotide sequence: TGTGCCAGCACCGGACCTTCAGTCCGGGAGCTGTTTTTT.

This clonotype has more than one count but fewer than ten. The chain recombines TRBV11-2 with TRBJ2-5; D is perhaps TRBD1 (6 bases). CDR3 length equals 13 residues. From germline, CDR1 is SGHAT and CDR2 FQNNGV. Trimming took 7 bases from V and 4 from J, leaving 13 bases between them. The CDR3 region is CASMGALAETQYF. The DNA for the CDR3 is TGTGCCAGCATGGGGGCATTGGCAGAGACCCAGTACTTC.

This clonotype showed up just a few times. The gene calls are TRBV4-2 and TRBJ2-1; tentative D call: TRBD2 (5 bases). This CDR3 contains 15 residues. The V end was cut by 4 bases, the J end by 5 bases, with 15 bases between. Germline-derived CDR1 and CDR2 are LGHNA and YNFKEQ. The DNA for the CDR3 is TGTGCCAGCAGCCCCAGCGGAAACGGGAACAATGAGCAGTTCTTC. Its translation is CASSPSGNGNNEQFF.

CDR3 in DNA: TGCGCCAGCAGCTTGGTTTTAGCGGGGGGTTACAATGAGCAGTTCTTC. Its protein is CASSLVLAGGYNEQFF. V usage is TRBV5-1 and J usage is TRBJ2-1, with TRBD2 identical over 10 bases. Germline lookup yields CDR1 SGHRS and CDR2 YFSETQ. Trimming at V came to 0 bases and at J to 4 bases, leaving 4 bases not matched to a gene. This CDR3 has 16 amino acids.

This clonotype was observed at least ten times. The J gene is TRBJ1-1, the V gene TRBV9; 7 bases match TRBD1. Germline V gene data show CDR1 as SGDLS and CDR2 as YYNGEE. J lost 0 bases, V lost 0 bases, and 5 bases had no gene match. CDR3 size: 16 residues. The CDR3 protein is CASSVGRGQMNTEAFF. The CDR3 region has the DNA TGTGCCAGCAGCGTAGGGAGGGGGCAAATGAACACTGAAGCTTTCTTT.

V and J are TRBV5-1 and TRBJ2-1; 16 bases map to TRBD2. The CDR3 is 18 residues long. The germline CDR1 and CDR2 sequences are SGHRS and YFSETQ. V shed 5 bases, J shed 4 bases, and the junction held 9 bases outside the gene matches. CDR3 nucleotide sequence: TGCGCCAGCAGGCCGGGACTAGCGGGAGGGCCGGGGTACAATGAGCAGTTCTTC. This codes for CASRPGLAGGPGYNEQFF.

CDR3 sequence (DNA): TGCAGTGCCCAACAGGGTGACACTGAAGCTTTCTTT. It translates to CSAQQGDTEAFF. The chain couples TRBV20-1 to TRBJ1-1, with D maybe TRBD1 (6 bases). The length of the CDR3 is 12 residues. Germline values: CDR1 DFQATT, CDR2 SNEGSKA (reference sequence). Deletions cut 6 bases from V and 3 bases from J, with 11 bases between.

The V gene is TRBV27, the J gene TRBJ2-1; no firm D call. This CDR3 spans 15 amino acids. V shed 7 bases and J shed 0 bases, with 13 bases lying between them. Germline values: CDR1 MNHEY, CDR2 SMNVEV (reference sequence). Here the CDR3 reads CASTTDFSSYNEQFF. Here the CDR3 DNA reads TGTGCCAGCACTACGGATTTTAGCTCCTACAATGAGCAGTTCTTC.

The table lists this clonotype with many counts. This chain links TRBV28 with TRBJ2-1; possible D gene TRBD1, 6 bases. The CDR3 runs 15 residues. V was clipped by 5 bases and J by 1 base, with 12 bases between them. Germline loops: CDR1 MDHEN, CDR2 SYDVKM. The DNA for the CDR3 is TGTGCCAGCAGTGCCGGGACAACGTCCTACAATGAGCAGTTCTTC. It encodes CASSAGTTSYNEQFF. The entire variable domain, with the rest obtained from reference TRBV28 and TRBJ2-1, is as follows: DVKVTQSSRYLVKRTGEKVFLECVQDMDHENMFWYRQDPGLGLRLIYFSYDVKMKEKGDIPEGYSVSREKKERFSLILESASTNQTSMYLCASSAGTTSYNEQFFGPGTRLTVL.

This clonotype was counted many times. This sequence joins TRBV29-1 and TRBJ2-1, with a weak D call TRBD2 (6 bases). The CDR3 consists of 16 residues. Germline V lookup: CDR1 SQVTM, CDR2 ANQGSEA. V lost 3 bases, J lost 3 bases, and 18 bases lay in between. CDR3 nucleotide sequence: TGCAGCGTTGAGGGGCGGGGAGTCTTACGCTACAATGAGCAGTTCTTC. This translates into CSVEGRGVLRYNEQFF.

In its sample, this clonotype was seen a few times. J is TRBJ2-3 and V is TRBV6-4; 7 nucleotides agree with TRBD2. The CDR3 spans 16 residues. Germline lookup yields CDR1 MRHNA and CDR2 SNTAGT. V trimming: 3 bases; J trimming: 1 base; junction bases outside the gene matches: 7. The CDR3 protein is CASSETGGRGTDTQYF. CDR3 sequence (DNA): TGTGCCAGCAGTGAGACGGGAGGAAGGGGCACAGATACGCAGTATTTT.

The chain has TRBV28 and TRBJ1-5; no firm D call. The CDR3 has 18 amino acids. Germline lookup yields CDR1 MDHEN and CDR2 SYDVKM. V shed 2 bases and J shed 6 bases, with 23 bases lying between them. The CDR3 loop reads CASSLGRVGYGRGQPQHF. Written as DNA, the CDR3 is TGTGCCAGCAGTTTAGGTAGGGTGGGATACGGCAGAGGTCAGCCCCAGCATTTT.

CDR3 sequence reads: CSATNRETGNTIYF. The CDR3 DNA is TGCAGTGCTACAAACAGGGAAACTGGAAACACCATATATTTT. V is TRBV20-1 and J is TRBJ1-3; D perhaps matches TRBD1 (6 bases). Germline lookup yields CDR1 DFQATT and CDR2 SNEGSKA (reference sequence). CDR3 length: 14 residues. The V gene lost 4 bases and the J gene lost 2 bases, with 12 bases spanning the gap.

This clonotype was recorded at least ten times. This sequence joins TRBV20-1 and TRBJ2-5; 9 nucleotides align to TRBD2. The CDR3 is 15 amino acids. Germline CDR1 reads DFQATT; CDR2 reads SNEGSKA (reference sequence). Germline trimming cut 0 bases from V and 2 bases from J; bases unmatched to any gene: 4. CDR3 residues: CSARDASGRQETQYF. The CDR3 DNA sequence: TGCAGTGCTAGAGACGCCAGCGGGAGGCAAGAGACCCAGTACTTC.

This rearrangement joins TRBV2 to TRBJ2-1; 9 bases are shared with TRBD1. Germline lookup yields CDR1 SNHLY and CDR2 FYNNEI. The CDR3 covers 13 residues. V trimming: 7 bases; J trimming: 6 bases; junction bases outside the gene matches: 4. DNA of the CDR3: TGTGCCAGCAAACAGGGGGCTTTCAATGAGCAGTTCTTC. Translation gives CASKQGAFNEQFF. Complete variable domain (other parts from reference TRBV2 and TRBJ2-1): EPEVTQTPSHQVTQMGQEVILRCVPISNHLYFYWYRQILGQKVEFLVSFYNNEISEKSEIFDDQFSVERPDGSNFTLKIRSTKLEDSAMYFCASKQGAFNEQFFGPGTRLTVL.

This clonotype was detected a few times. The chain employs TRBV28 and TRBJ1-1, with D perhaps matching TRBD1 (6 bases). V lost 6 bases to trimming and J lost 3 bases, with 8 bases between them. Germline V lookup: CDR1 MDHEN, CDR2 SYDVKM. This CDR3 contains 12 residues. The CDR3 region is CASSQGYTEAFF. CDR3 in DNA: TGTGCCAGCAGCCAGGGGTACACTGAAGCTTTCTTT.

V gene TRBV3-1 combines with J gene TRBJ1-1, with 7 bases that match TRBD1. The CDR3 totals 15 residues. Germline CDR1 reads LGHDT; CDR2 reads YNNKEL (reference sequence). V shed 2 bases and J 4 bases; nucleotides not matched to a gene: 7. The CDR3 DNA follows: TGTGCCAGCAGCCAACCGGGACAGTTGGGCACTGAAGCTTTCTTT. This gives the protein CASSQPGQLGTEAFF.

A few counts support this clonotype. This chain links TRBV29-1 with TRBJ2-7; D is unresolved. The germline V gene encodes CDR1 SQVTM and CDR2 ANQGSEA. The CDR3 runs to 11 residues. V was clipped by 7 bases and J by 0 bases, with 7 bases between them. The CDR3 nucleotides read TGCAGCGGGCGGAACTCCTACGAGCAGTACTTC. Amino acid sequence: CSGRNSYEQYF.

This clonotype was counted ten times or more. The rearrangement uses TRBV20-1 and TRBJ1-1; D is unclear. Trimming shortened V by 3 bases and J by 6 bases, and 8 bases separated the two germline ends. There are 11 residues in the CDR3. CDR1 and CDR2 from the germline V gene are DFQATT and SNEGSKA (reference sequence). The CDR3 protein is CSARGFSEAFF. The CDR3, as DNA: TGCAGTGCTAGGGGGTTCTCTGAAGCTTTCTTT.